These 25 T cell receptor beta chains were all obtained from the same sample, sequenced in a study of cytomegalovirus exposure and HLA in healthy donors. In the PCR, 60 Vbeta and 13 Jbeta primers were used. Sequencing was performed with immunoSEQ multiplex PCR; in TCRdb, only in-frame clones are kept and a portion is missing. Seen here are about 150,000 clones, under 85% observed once, and the top ten hold 2.8%. Sequenced material: PBMCs. These receptors were collected from a man younger than 30 in good health and CMV-seronegative.

The chain employs TRBV5-1 and TRBJ1-1; D remains unclear. This CDR3 comprises 16 residues. Germline V CDR1 and CDR2: SGHRS, YFSETQ. V lost 0 bases, J lost 0 bases, and 12 bases lay in between. Here the CDR3 DNA reads TGCGCCAGCAGCTTGGACAGTCCCTTCATGAACACTGAAGCTTTCTTT. Its protein product is CASSLDSPFMNTEAFF.

V gene TRBV6-5 combines with J gene TRBJ1-2; D possibly corresponds to TRBD1 (6 bases). Per the germline V gene, CDR1 is MNHEY and CDR2 is SVGAGI. Trimming took off 6 bases at V and 7 bases at J, with 21 bases between the two ends. CDR3 size: 15 residues. The CDR3 sequence: CASSLWVDRAGGYTF. The CDR3 DNA reads TGTGCCAGCAGCTTATGGGTGGACAGAGCCGGTGGCTACACCTTC.

The chain employs TRBV5-1 and TRBJ1-1, with D perhaps matching TRBD1 (6 bases). CDR3 length equals 14 residues. The V end was cut by 5 bases, the J end by 1 base, with 12 bases between. The germline CDR1 and CDR2 sequences are SGHRS and YFSETQ. The CDR3 DNA sequence: TGCGCCAGCAGTCAACAGGGACCGAACACTGAAGCTTTCTTT. Translated: CASSQQGPNTEAFF.

The chain has TRBV4-1 and TRBJ2-1; 8 bases fit TRBD2. CDR1 is MGHRA and CDR2 is YSYEKL in the germline V gene. The V gene end was trimmed by 0 bases and the J gene end by 3 bases; junction bases not matched to a gene: 4. The CDR3 covers 16 residues. CDR3 sequence: CASSQDAGGNYNEQFF. DNA of the CDR3: TGCGCCAGCAGCCAAGACGCGGGGGGCAACTACAATGAGCAGTTCTTC.

The rearrangement uses TRBV28 and TRBJ2-2, with 9 positions matching TRBD2. CDR1 is MDHEN, CDR2 SYDVKM, per germline. Trimming removed 7 bases from V and 4 bases from J; junction bases left unmatched: 4. The CDR3 extends over 14 amino acids. CDR3 nucleotide sequence: TGTGCCAGCATGGCTAGCGGGGTCACCGGGGAGCTGTTTTTT. Residues: CASMASGVTGELFF.

The genes are TRBV19 and TRBJ1-2; no clear D. V was cut by 0 bases and J by 4 bases, with 9 bases left in between. CDR3 size: 14 residues. Germline loops: CDR1 LNHDA, CDR2 SQIVND (reference sequence). The CDR3 DNA reads as TGTGCCAGTAGTATAGATCCTCGCGGCTATGGCTACACCTTC. This encodes CASSIDPRGYGYTF.

This chain joins TRBV7-2 and TRBJ1-4; D gene uncertain. This CDR3 region has 12 residues. Germline V gives CDR1 SGHTA, CDR2 FQGNSA. V gave up 5 bases and J gave up 12 bases, with 13 bases separating them. The CDR3 loop reads CASSPSVQELFF. The CDR3 region has the DNA TGTGCCAGCAGCCCTTCGGTCCAGGAACTGTTTTTT.

The chain joins TRBV19 to TRBJ2-3; 10 bases are shared with TRBD2. The CDR3 is 14 amino acids. The trim removed 7 bases at V and 4 bases at J, leaving 5 bases unmatched. Germline V lookup: CDR1 LNHDA, CDR2 SQIVND (reference sequence). CDR3 nucleotides: TGTGCCAGTAAGAAGCGGGGGGGCCCAGATACGCAGTATTTT. Protein: CASKKRGGPDTQYF.

The chain links TRBV5-1 to TRBJ2-3, with 11 positions matching TRBD2. CDR3 size: 16 residues. From germline, CDR1 is SGHRS and CDR2 YFSETQ. J was trimmed by 4 bases and V by 3 bases; bases with no gene match: 7. The CDR3 DNA follows: TGCGCCAGCAGCTCCCATAGCGGGGGGGCCGCAGATACGCAGTATTTT. Residues: CASSSHSGGAADTQYF. The full variable domain, its missing parts supplied by reference TRBV5-1 and TRBJ2-3, is KAGVTQTPRYLIKTRGQQVTLSCSPISGHRSVSWYQQTPGQGLQFLFEYFSETQRNKGNFPGRFSGRQFSNSRSEMNVSTLELGDSALYLCASSSHSGGAADTQYFGPGTRLTVL.

The rearrangement joins TRBV7-2 to TRBJ2-1, with 11 bases aligning to TRBD1. There are 14 residues in the CDR3. From germline, CDR1 is SGHTA and CDR2 FQGNSA. J gave up 8 bases and V 5 bases, and 5 bases lay outside the gene matches. CDR3 amino acids: CASSRDRGIDEQFF. CDR3 in DNA: TGTGCCAGCAGCCGGGACAGGGGGATCGATGAGCAGTTCTTC.

The chain has TRBV4-2 and TRBJ2-7; TRBD1 agrees at 7 bases. This CDR3 is built from 16 residues. Per germline, CDR1 LGHNA and CDR2 YNFKEQ. J gave up 5 bases and V 4 bases, and 14 bases lay outside the gene matches. The CDR3 loop is CASSPGQLLYGDEQYF. In DNA, the CDR3 is TGTGCCAGCAGCCCGGGACAGCTTCTCTATGGGGACGAGCAGTACTTC.

CDR3 sequence reads: CASSSLKRPSATHLV. CDR3 bases: TGTGCCAGCAGCTCCCTCAAGCGACCGAGCGCGACTCATCTCGTC. The chain joins TRBV28 to TRBJ2-7; D remains ambiguous. The CDR3 totals 15 residues. Germline loops: CDR1 MDHEN, CDR2 SYDVKM.

The J gene is TRBJ2-1, the V gene TRBV7-9; tentative D call: TRBD2 (7 bases). The CDR3 loop spans 14 amino acids. V lost 5 bases, J lost 6 bases, and 14 bases lay in between. The germline CDR1 and CDR2 sequences are SEHNR and FQNEAQ (reference sequence). The chain's CDR3 is CASSPLRGGNEQFF. CDR3 DNA sequence: TGTGCCAGCAGCCCCCTGAGGGGGGGCAATGAGCAGTTCTTC.

This rearrangement joins TRBV2 to TRBJ2-2; D is possibly TRBD1 (6 bases). The length of the CDR3 is 14 residues. Trimming stripped 6 bases from V and 1 base from J, with 9 bases between. CDR1 is SNHLY, CDR2 FYNNEI, per germline. The CDR3 sequence: CASRMTGNTGELFF. CDR3 in DNA: TGTGCCAGCAGGATGACAGGGAACACCGGGGAGCTGTTTTTT.

This clone has only a few counts. The V and J genes are TRBV6-5 and TRBJ1-1; TRBD1 agrees at 8 bases. The CDR3 length is 15 residues. Germline CDR1 and CDR2: MNHEY and SVGAGI. The V and J ends lost 2 bases and 6 bases, in that order; junction bases with no gene match: 8. For the CDR3, the DNA is TGTGCCAGCAGTTACCCCACAGGGGGAGTCCCTGAAGCTTTCTTT. Its translation is CASSYPTGGVPEAFF.

The CDR3 loop reads CASGDFGSYEQYF. Here the CDR3 DNA reads TGTGCCAGCGGTGATTTCGGCTCCTACGAGCAGTACTTC. V usage is TRBV27 and J usage is TRBJ2-7; unclear D gene. V dropped 8 bases and J dropped 0 bases, with 11 bases sitting between them. Per the germline V gene, CDR1 is MNHEY and CDR2 is SMNVEV (reference sequence). The CDR3 covers 13 residues.

The rearrangement links TRBV27 to TRBJ2-2, with 7 bases identical to TRBD1. Per the germline V gene, CDR1 is MNHEY and CDR2 is SMNVEV (reference sequence). The CDR3 sequence is 17 residues long. V dropped 8 bases and J dropped 0; count of bases not matched to a gene: 12. The CDR3 sequence: CASSGTADQANTGELFF. The CDR3 bases are TGTGCCAGCTCCGGGACAGCTGATCAAGCGAACACCGGGGAGCTGTTTTTT.

This rearrangement joins TRBV6-1 to TRBJ2-5; 15 bases are shared with TRBD2. The V gene end was trimmed by 10 bases and the J gene end by 5 bases; junction bases not matched to a gene: 8. Germline lookup yields CDR1 MNHNS and CDR2 SASEGT. The CDR3 contains 15 residues. The CDR3 protein is CAIGLAGGPPETQYF. CDR3 bases: TGTGCCATCGGACTAGCGGGGGGGCCACCGGAGACCCAGTACTTC.

The gene calls are TRBV5-4 and TRBJ2-2; D is unclear. The germline CDR1 and CDR2 sequences are SGHNT and YYREEE (reference sequence). V was pared by 4 bases and J by 3 bases, with 4 bases between. The CDR3 is made up of 12 amino acids. CDR3 nucleotides: TGTGCCAGCAGCACGGACACCGGGGAGCTGTTTTTT. It is translated as CASSTDTGELFF.

This clone was observed a few times. The chain combines TRBV7-3 with TRBJ2-1, with 7 nucleotides matching TRBD2. Per germline, CDR1 SGHTA and CDR2 FQGTGA. The CDR3 has 13 residues. Trimming at V came to 5 bases and at J to 10 bases, leaving 8 bases not matched to a gene. CDR3 sequence: CASSPGNSGEQFF. The DNA for the CDR3 is TGTGCCAGCAGCCCCGGTAATAGCGGGGAGCAGTTCTTC.

This chain joins TRBV9 and TRBJ2-5; D might be TRBD1 (5 bases). Trimming took off 5 bases at V and 4 bases at J, with 18 bases between the two ends. Germline-derived CDR1 and CDR2 are SGDLS and YYNGEE. This CDR3 contains 15 residues. As DNA, the CDR3 is TGTGCCAGCAGTACCGGGTGGGGCCATCGAGAGACCCAGTACTTC. Protein: CASSTGWGHRETQYF. Supplemented by reference TRBV9 and TRBJ2-5, the full variable domain reads DSGVTQTPKHLITATGQRVTLRCSPRSGDLSVYWYQQSLDQGLQFLIQYYNGEERAKGNILERFSAQQFPDLHSELNLSSLELGDSALYFCASSTGWGHRETQYFGPGTRLLVL.

A single count supports this clone. The genes are TRBV5-4 and TRBJ1-6, with 7 bases that match TRBD1. The V and J ends lost 0 bases and 4 bases, in that order; junction bases with no gene match: 1. Germline V gene sequence: CDR1 SGHNT, CDR2 YYREEE (reference sequence). The CDR3 length is 15 residues. CDR3 loop: CASSLARGYNSPLHF. CDR3 nucleotides: TGTGCCAGCAGCTTGGCCAGGGGGTATAATTCACCCCTCCACTTT. The whole variable domain, filled in from reference TRBV5-4 and TRBJ1-6, reads ETGVTQSPTHLIKTRGQQVTLRCSSQSGHNTVSWYQQALGQGPQFIFQYYREEENGRGNFPPRFSGLQFPNYSSELNVNALELDDSALYLCASSLARGYNSPLHFGNGTRLTVT.

This clone was observed a single time. V gene TRBV19 combines with J gene TRBJ1-5, with 7 bases aligning to TRBD1. Germline V lookup: CDR1 LNHDA, CDR2 SQIVND (reference sequence). This CDR3 has 14 residues. Germline trimming cut 3 bases from V and 4 bases from J; bases unmatched to any gene: 3. In DNA form, the CDR3 reads TGTGCCAGTAGTATTTCAGGGGGTAATCAGCCCCAGCATTTT. This gives the protein CASSISGGNQPQHF.

The sample holds a few counts of this clone. This chain links TRBV7-2 with TRBJ2-5, with 8 bases matching TRBD1. Germline V CDR1 and CDR2: SGHTA, FQGNSA. The CDR3 is 15 amino acids. With 5 bases clipped from V and 0 bases from J, the junction kept 5 bases outside the gene matches. DNA of the CDR3: TGTGCCAGCAGCCAACAGACAGGGGACCAAGAGACCCAGTACTTC. This sequence encodes CASSQQTGDQETQYF.

The chain joins TRBV7-8 to TRBJ1-5; D unresolved. The CDR3 covers 15 residues. Trimming removed 2 bases from V and 3 bases from J, with 11 bases in between. Germline V gene lookup returns CDR1 SGHVS and CDR2 FQNEAQ. The CDR3 bases are TGTGCCAGCAGCTTATCTGGCGGGCTCAATCAGCCCCAGCATTTT. It encodes CASSLSGGLNQPQHF.